The 3 T cell receptor beta chains below were found in one sample sequenced in a study of CD8+ T cells in alopecia areata. The authors extracted RNA and reverse transcribed it into cDNA as the sequencing template. Clones were sequenced by immunoSEQ multiplex PCR, and TCRdb holds only the in-frame ones, with some missing. The sample lists some 200,000 clones; around two fifths were seen once. Sample treatment: oral pan-JAK inhibitor, 5-10 mg twice daily. The sequencing here drew on CD4+ T cells sorted from blood, taken between weeks 36 and 40, from a patient treated with tofacitinib. The receptor set was obtained from a human donor with alopecia areata.

This clone appeared a few times. This rearrangement joins TRBV5-1 to TRBJ2-1, with D unresolved. The germline V gene encodes CDR1 SGHRS and CDR2 YFSETQ. The ends were cut back, 1 base at V and 6 bases at J, with 5 bases in the middle. The CDR3 is made up of 12 amino acids. The DNA for the CDR3 is TGCGCCAGCAGCTTGATCCTCAATGAGCAGTTCTTC. This gives the protein CASSLILNEQFF.

This clone has more than one count but fewer than ten. This sequence joins TRBV11-1 and TRBJ1-1, with a tentative D call TRBD1 (5 bases). Germline lookup yields CDR1 SGHAT and CDR2 FQDESV (reference sequence). V was cut by 4 bases and J by 3 bases, with 12 bases left in between. This CDR3 has 14 amino acids. In DNA form, the CDR3 reads TGTGCCAGCAGCTCCAGGGCCGGGTACACTGAAGCTTTCTTT. It yields the protein CASSSRAGYTEAFF.

This chain connects TRBV7-2 to TRBJ2-7; no reliable D call. The CDR3 totals 13 residues. V lost 4 bases, J lost 7 bases, and 14 bases lay in between. From germline, CDR1 is SGHTA and CDR2 FQGNSA. The CDR3: CASSSEDGAEQYF. CDR3 coding DNA: TGTGCCAGCAGCTCTGAAGATGGAGCGGAGCAGTACTTC.